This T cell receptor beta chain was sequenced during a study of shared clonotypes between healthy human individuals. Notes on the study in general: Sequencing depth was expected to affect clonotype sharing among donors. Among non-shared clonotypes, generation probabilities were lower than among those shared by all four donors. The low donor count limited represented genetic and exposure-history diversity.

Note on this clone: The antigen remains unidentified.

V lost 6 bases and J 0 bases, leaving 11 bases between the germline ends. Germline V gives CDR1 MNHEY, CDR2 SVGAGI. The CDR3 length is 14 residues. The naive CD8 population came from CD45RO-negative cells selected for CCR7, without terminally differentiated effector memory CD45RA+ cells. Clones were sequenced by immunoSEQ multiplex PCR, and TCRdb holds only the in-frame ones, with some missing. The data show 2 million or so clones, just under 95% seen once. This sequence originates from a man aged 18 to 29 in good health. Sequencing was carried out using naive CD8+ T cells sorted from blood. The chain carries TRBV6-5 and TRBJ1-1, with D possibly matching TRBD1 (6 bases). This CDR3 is CASRVGQLNTEAFF. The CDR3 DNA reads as TGTGCCAGCAGAGTGGGACAATTGAACACTGAAGCTTTCTTT.